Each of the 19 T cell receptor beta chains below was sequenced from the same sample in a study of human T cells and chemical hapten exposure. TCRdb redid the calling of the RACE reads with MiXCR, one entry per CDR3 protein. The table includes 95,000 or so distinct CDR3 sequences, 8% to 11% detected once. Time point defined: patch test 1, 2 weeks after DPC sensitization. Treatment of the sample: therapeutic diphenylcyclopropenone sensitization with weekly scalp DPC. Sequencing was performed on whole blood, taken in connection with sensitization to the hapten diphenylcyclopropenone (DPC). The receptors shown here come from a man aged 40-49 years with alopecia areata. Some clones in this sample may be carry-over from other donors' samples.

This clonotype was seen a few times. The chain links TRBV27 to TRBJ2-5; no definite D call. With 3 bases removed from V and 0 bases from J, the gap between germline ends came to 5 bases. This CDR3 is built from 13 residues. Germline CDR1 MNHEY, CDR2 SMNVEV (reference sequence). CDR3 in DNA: TGTGCCAGCAGTTTTTCCAACCAAGAGACCCAGTACTTC. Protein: CASSFSNQETQYF.

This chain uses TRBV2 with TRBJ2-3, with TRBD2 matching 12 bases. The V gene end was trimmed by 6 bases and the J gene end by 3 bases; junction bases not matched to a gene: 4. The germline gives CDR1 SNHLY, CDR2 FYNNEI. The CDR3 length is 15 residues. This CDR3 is CASSATSGRTDTQYF. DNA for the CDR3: TGTGCCAGCAGCGCGACTAGCGGGAGAACAGATACGCAGTATTTT.

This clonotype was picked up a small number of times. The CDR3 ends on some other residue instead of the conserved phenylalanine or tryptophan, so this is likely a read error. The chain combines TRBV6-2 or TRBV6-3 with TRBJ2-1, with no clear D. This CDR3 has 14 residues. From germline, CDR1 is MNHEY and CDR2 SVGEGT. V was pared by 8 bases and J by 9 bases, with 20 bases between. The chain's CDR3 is CASSLTPVWGEQFY. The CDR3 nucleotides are TGTGCCAGCTCCTTGACACCTGTGTGGGGTGAGCAGTTCTAC.

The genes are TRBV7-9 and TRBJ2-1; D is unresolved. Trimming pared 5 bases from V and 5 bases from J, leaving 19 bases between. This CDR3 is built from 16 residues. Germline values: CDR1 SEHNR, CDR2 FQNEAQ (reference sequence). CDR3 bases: TGTGCCAGCAGCCCACGAGGTGGTCTCCTTCACAATGAGCAGTTCTTC. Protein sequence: CASSPRGGLLHNEQFF. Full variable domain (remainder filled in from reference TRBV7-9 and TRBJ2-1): DTGVSQNPRHKITKRGQNVTFRCDPISEHNRLYWYRQTLGQGPEFLTYFQNEAQLEKSRLLSDRFSAERPKGSFSTLEIQRTEQGDSAMYLCASSPRGGLLHNEQFFGPGTRLTVL.

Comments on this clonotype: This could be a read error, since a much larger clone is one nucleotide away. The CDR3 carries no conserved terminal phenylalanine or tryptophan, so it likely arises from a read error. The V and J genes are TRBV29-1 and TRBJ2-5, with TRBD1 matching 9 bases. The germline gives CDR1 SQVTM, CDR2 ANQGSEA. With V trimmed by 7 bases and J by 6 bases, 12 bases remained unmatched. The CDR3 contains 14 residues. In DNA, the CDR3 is TGCAGCGGTGCTACAGGGGGCGATAGCCAGACCCAGTACCTC. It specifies CSGATGGDSQTQYL.

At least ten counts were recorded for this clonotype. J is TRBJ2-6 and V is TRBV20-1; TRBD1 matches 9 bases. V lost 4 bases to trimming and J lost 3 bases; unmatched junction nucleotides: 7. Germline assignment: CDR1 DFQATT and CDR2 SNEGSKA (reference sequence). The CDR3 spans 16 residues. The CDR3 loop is CSAIRDRVGGANVLTF. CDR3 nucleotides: TGCAGTGCTATCCGGGACAGGGTCGGTGGGGCCAACGTCCTGACTTTC.

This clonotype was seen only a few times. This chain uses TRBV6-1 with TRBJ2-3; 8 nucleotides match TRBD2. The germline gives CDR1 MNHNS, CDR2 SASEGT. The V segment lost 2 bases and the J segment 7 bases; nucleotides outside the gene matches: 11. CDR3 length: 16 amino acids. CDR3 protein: CASSEPQRERPYTQYF. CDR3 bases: TGTGCCAGCAGTGAACCCCAGCGGGAGAGGCCATATACGCAGTATTTT.

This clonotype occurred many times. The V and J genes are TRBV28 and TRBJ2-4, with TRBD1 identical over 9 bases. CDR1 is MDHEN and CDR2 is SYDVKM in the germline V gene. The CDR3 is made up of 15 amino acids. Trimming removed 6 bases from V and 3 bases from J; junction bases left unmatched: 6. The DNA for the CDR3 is TGTGCCAGCAGCGACACAGGGGGCGTCAAAAACATTCAGTACTTC. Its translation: CASSDTGGVKNIQYF.

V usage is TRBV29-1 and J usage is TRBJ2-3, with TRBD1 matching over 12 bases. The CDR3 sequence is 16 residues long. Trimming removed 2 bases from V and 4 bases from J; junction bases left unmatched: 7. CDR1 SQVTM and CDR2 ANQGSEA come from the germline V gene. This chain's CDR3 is CSVERTGTGGADTQYF. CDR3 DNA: TGCAGCGTTGAACGTACCGGGACAGGGGGCGCAGATACGCAGTATTTT.

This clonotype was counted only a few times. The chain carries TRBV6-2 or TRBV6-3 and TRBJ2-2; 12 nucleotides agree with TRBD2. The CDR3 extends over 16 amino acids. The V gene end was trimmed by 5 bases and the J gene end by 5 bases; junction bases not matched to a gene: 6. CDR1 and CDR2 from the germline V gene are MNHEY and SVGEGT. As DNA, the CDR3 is TGTGCCAGCAGTATCTCTAGCGGGAGGGGTACCGGGGAGCTGTTTTTT. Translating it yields CASSISSGRGTGELFF.

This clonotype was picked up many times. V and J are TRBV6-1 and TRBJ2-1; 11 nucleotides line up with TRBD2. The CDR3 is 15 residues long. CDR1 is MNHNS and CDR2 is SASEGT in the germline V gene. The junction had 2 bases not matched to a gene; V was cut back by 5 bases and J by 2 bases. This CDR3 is CASSPGLAAYNEQFF. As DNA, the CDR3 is TGTGCCAGCAGTCCGGGACTAGCGGCCTACAATGAGCAGTTCTTC.

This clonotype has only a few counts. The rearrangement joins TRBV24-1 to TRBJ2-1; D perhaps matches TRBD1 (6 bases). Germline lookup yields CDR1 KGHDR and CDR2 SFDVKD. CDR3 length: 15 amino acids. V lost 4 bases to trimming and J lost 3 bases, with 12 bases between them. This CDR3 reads CATSDVRGNYNEQFF. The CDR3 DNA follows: TGTGCCACCAGTGACGTCAGGGGAAACTACAATGAGCAGTTCTTC.

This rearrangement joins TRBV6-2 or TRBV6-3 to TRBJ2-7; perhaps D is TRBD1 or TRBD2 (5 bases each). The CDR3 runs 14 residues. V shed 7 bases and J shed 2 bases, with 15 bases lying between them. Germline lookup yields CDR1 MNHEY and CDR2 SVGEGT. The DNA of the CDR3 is TGTGCCAGCAATCACGAGGGGTTCCCCTACGAGCAGTACGTC. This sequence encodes CASNHEGFPYEQYV.

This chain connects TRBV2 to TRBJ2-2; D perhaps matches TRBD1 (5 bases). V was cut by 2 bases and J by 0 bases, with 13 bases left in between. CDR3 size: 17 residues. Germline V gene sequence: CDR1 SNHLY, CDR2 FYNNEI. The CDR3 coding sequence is TGTGCCAGCAGTGAAAGTCCCAGGGCAGCGAACACCGGGGAGCTGTTTTTT. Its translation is CASSESPRAANTGELFF. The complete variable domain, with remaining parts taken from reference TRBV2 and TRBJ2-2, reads EPEVTQTPSHQVTQMGQEVILRCVPISNHLYFYWYRQILGQKVEFLVSFYNNEISEKSEIFDDQFSVERPDGSNFTLKIRSTKLEDSAMYFCASSESPRAANTGELFFGEGSRLTVL.

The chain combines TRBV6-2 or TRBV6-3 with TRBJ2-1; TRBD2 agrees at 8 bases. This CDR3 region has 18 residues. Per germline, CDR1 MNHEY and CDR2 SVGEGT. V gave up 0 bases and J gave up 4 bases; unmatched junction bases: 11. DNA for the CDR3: TGTGCCAGCAGTTACTCTAACTGGGTTAGCGGGGTGTACAATGAGCAGTTCTTC. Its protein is CASSYSNWVSGVYNEQFF.

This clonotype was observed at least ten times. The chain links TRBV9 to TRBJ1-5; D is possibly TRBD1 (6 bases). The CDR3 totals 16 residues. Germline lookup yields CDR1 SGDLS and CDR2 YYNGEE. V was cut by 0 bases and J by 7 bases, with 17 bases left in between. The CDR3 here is CASSVGAGEGSQPQHF. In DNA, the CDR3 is TGTGCCAGCAGCGTAGGGGCAGGGGAAGGTAGCCAGCCCCAGCATTTT.

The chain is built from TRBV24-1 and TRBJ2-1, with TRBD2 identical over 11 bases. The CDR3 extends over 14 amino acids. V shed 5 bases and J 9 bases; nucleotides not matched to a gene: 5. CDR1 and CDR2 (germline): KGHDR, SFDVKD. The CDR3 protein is CATSVTSGTGEQFF. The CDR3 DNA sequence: TGTGCCACCAGTGTGACTAGCGGGACAGGTGAGCAGTTCTTC.

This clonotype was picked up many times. DNA for the CDR3: TGTGCCAGCAGTCAAAACGGATGGGGAAGGACAGATACGCAGTATTTT. Its translation: CASSQNGWGRTDTQYF. The chain has TRBV7-9 and TRBJ2-3; D is unresolved. Germline V gives CDR1 SEHNR, CDR2 FQNEAQ (reference sequence). Trimming pared 6 bases from V and 3 bases from J, leaving 19 bases between. The CDR3 is made up of 16 amino acids.

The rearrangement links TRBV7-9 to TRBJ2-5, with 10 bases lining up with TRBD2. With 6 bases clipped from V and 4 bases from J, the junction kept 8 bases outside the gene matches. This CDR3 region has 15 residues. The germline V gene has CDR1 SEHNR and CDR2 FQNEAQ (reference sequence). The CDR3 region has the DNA TGTGCCAGCAGGCCTCTAGCGGGAGTGCGAGAGACCCAGTACTTC. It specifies CASRPLAGVRETQYF.